This TCR beta chain was obtained from a study of CD8+ T cells in alopecia areata. On this clone: Antigen specificity is unknown.

V was trimmed by 5 bases and J by 6 bases, leaving 11 bases between them. The CDR3 runs 13 residues. The germline CDR1 and CDR2 sequences are SGHNT and YYREEE (reference sequence). cDNA reverse transcribed from extracted RNA served as the sequencing template. Assay used: immunoSEQ multiplex PCR; TCRdb lists only in-frame clones, some missing. The sample has around 140,000 clones; about 88% are singletons. This sample's treatment: oral pan-JAK inhibitor, 5-10 mg twice daily. Separation by sorting yielded CD4+ and CD8+ T cells from PBMCs. Study results and limitations: An increase in clonality over normal scalp was evident in lesional scalp, especially alopecia totalis/universalis.

The rearrangement uses TRBV5-4 and TRBJ1-4; D is uncertain. Sequenced material: CD8+ T cells sorted from blood, taken at week 4, from a patient treated with tofacitinib. The sequence came from a human donor with alopecia areata. CDR3 DNA sequence: TGTGCCAGCAGGGTTTGGACGGATGAAAAACTGTTTTTT. Encoded protein: CASRVWTDEKLFF.